These T cell receptor beta chains were read from a single sample in a study of shared clonotypes between healthy human individuals. Sequenced by immunoSEQ multiplex PCR; TCRdb stores in-frame clones only, minus some. There are roughly 2.2 million clones in the sample; 93% occur only once, and 0.39% lies in the top ten. Sample: naive CD4+ T cells from PBMCs. The receptors here all came from a man aged 18-30 years in good health. Some clones in this sample may be carry-over from other donors' samples. Each CDR3 is given with its conserved first and last residue. The D gene is left open where the match is weak. Size tells how often a clone was seen (once, few, many) or the class of an expanded clone, and some rows leave it out.

abundance: NA; v_gene: TRBV7-3; d_gene: TRBD2; j_gene: TRBJ2-2; CDR3aa: CASSLGLAFGELFF; CDR3nt: TGTGCCAGCAGCTTGGGACTAGCGTTCGGGGAGCTGTTTTTT
abundance: few; v_gene: TRBV28; d_gene: NA; j_gene: TRBJ1-1; CDR3aa: CASSFLRTVYTEAFF; CDR3nt: TGTGCCAGCAGTTTTCTTAGAACAGTCTACACTGAAGCTTTCTTT
abundance: NA; v_gene: TRBV5-1; d_gene: NA; j_gene: TRBJ2-5; CDR3aa: CASSPTRETQYF; CDR3nt: TGCGCCAGCAGCCCAACCAGAGAGACCCAGTACTTC
abundance: NA; v_gene: TRBV12-1; d_gene: NA; j_gene: TRBJ1-2; CDR3aa: CASSPSGLPAHGYTF; CDR3nt: TGTGCCAGCAGCCCTTCGGGACTCCCTGCGCATGGCTACACCTTC
abundance: NA; v_gene: TRBV6-5; d_gene: NA; j_gene: TRBJ2-7; CDR3aa: CASSTGPWGEQYF; CDR3nt: TGTGCCAGCAGCACCGGGCCGTGGGGCGAGCAGTACTTC
abundance: NA; v_gene: TRBV7-2; d_gene: NA; j_gene: TRBJ1-2; CDR3aa: CASSPYEGYTF; CDR3nt: TGTGCCAGCAGCCCCTACGAAGGCTACACCTTC
abundance: NA; v_gene: TRBV5-1; d_gene: TRBD1; j_gene: TRBJ1-1; CDR3aa: CASSTWTGGNLNTEAFF; CDR3nt: TGCGCCAGCAGCACCTGGACAGGGGGCAACCTGAACACTGAAGCTTTCTTT
abundance: NA; v_gene: TRBV5-6; d_gene: NA; j_gene: TRBJ1-1; CDR3aa: CASSLRVNTEAFF; CDR3nt: TGTGCCAGCAGCTTGAGAGTGAACACTGAAGCTTTCTTT
abundance: NA; v_gene: TRBV20-1; d_gene: NA; j_gene: TRBJ2-1; CDR3aa: CSASSNEQFF; CDR3nt: TGCAGTGCTAGTTCGAATGAGCAGTTCTTC
abundance: NA; v_gene: TRBV28; d_gene: NA; j_gene: TRBJ2-5; CDR3aa: CASNDGQTQYF; CDR3nt: TGTGCCAGTAACGACGGGCAGACCCAGTACTTC
abundance: NA; v_gene: TRBV7-9; d_gene: NA; j_gene: TRBJ2-3; CDR3aa: CASSLAITDTQYF; CDR3nt: TGTGCCAGCAGCTTAGCCATCACAGATACGCAGTATTTT
abundance: NA; v_gene: TRBV9; d_gene: NA; j_gene: TRBJ1-1; CDR3aa: CASSVISGEAFF; CDR3nt: TGTGCCAGCAGCGTAATCAGTGGTGAAGCTTTCTTT
abundance: NA; v_gene: TRBV28; d_gene: NA; j_gene: TRBJ2-2; CDR3aa: CASSTRGVTNTGELFF; CDR3nt: TGTGCCAGCAGTACGAGGGGAGTGACGAACACCGGGGAGCTGTTTTTT
abundance: NA; v_gene: TRBV14; d_gene: NA; j_gene: TRBJ2-6; CDR3aa: CASGLRGANVLTF; CDR3nt: TGTGCCAGCGGATTGAGAGGGGCCAACGTCCTGACTTTC
abundance: NA; v_gene: TRBV19; d_gene: NA; j_gene: TRBJ2-2; CDR3aa: CASSRQGDTGELFF; CDR3nt: TGTGCCAGTAGTCGCCAAGGGGACACCGGGGAGCTGTTTTTT
abundance: NA; v_gene: TRBV4-2; d_gene: NA; j_gene: TRBJ2-1; CDR3aa: CASSPPASGVSYNEQFF; CDR3nt: TGTGCCAGCAGCCCCCCCGCATCGGGAGTCTCCTACAATGAGCAGTTCTTC
abundance: once; v_gene: TRBV7-9; d_gene: TRBD1; j_gene: TRBJ1-6; CDR3aa: CASSLGTGNSPLHF; CDR3nt: TGTGCCAGCAGCTTAGGGACAGGGAATTCACCCCTCCACTTT
abundance: NA; v_gene: TRBV5-6; d_gene: NA; j_gene: TRBJ2-1; CDR3aa: CASSLVSRGRGNEQFF; CDR3nt: TGTGCCAGCAGCTTGGTGTCACGGGGTCGAGGCAATGAGCAGTTCTTC
abundance: NA; v_gene: TRBV28; d_gene: TRBD2; j_gene: TRBJ2-1; CDR3aa: CASSFTSGVYNEQFF; CDR3nt: TGTGCCAGCAGTTTTACTAGCGGGGTCTACAATGAGCAGTTCTTC
abundance: NA; v_gene: TRBV4-1; d_gene: NA; j_gene: TRBJ1-1; CDR3aa: CASSPRQGNTEAFF; CDR3nt: TGCGCCAGCAGCCCTCGCCAGGGGAACACTGAAGCTTTCTTT
abundance: NA; v_gene: TRBV30; d_gene: NA; j_gene: TRBJ2-7; CDR3aa: CAWSTGNSYEQYF; CDR3nt: TGTGCCTGGAGTACGGGAAACTCCTACGAGCAGTACTTC
abundance: NA; v_gene: TRBV5-1; d_gene: NA; j_gene: TRBJ1-2; CDR3aa: CASSSGLLPGYTF; CDR3nt: TGCGCCAGCAGTTCGGGCCTGTTGCCTGGCTACACCTTC
abundance: NA; v_gene: TRBV5-1; d_gene: TRBD2; j_gene: TRBJ2-3; CDR3aa: CASSPGTSWGDTQYF; CDR3nt: TGCGCCAGCAGCCCGGGGACTAGCTGGGGAGATACGCAGTATTTT
abundance: NA; v_gene: TRBV28; d_gene: NA; j_gene: TRBJ2-1; CDR3aa: CASSPPGLGNNEQFF; CDR3nt: TGTGCCAGCAGCCCCCCAGGGTTGGGTAACAATGAGCAGTTCTTC
abundance: few; v_gene: TRBV28; d_gene: TRBD1; j_gene: TRBJ1-5; CDR3aa: CASSPNDRVHQPQHF; CDR3nt: TGTGCCAGCAGTCCGAACGACAGGGTCCATCAGCCCCAGCATTTT
abundance: NA; v_gene: TRBV5-4; d_gene: NA; j_gene: TRBJ2-7; CDR3aa: CASSPGAGQSYEQYF; CDR3nt: TGTGCCAGCAGCCCAGGAGCGGGACAGAGCTACGAGCAGTACTTC
abundance: NA; v_gene: TRBV5-6; d_gene: NA; j_gene: TRBJ2-4; CDR3aa: CASSPTTPKNIQYF; CDR3nt: TGTGCCAGCAGCCCTACAACTCCCAAAAACATTCAGTACTTC
abundance: NA; v_gene: TRBV6-6; d_gene: NA; j_gene: TRBJ2-7; CDR3aa: CASSSPKGPAYEQYF; CDR3nt: TGTGCCAGCAGTTCCCCTAAGGGACCGGCCTACGAGCAGTACTTC
abundance: NA; v_gene: TRBV2; d_gene: NA; j_gene: TRBJ2-3; CDR3aa: CARVSTAEYTDTQYF; CDR3nt: TGTGCCAGGGTGTCCACAGCGGAGTACACAGATACGCAGTATTTT
abundance: once; v_gene: TRBV5-4; d_gene: TRBD1; j_gene: TRBJ2-1; CDR3aa: CASSLPGQDNNEQFF; CDR3nt: TGTGCCAGCAGCTTGCCGGGACAGGATAACAATGAGCAGTTCTTC
abundance: NA; v_gene: TRBV28; d_gene: TRBD1; j_gene: TRBJ1-1; CDR3aa: CASSPYRGRTNTEAFF; CDR3nt: TGTGCCAGCAGTCCATACAGGGGGCGGACGAACACTGAAGCTTTCTTT
abundance: once; v_gene: TRBV2; d_gene: TRBD1; j_gene: TRBJ2-5; CDR3aa: CASSGGQGEETQYF; CDR3nt: TGTGCCAGCAGTGGGGGACAGGGGGAAGAGACCCAGTACTTC
abundance: NA; v_gene: TRBV4-2; d_gene: TRBD2; j_gene: TRBJ2-5; CDR3aa: CASSQEPAGGTQETQYF; CDR3nt: TGTGCCAGCAGCCAAGAGCCAGCGGGAGGGACCCAAGAGACCCAGTACTTC
abundance: once; v_gene: TRBV5-1; d_gene: NA; j_gene: TRBJ2-2; CDR3aa: CASSWRDSLPGELFF; CDR3nt: TGCGCCAGCAGCTGGCGGGACAGTTTGCCCGGGGAGCTGTTTTTT
abundance: NA; v_gene: TRBV6-1; d_gene: NA; j_gene: TRBJ2-1; CDR3aa: CASSETGNEQFF; CDR3nt: TGTGCCAGCAGTGAAACGGGCAATGAGCAGTTCTTC
abundance: NA; v_gene: TRBV7-8; d_gene: NA; j_gene: TRBJ2-1; CDR3aa: CASSLGVSSYNEQFF; CDR3nt: TGTGCCAGCAGCTTAGGCGTTAGCTCCTACAATGAGCAGTTCTTC
abundance: NA; v_gene: TRBV5-1; d_gene: NA; j_gene: TRBJ2-1; CDR3aa: CASRPGQTYNEQFF; CDR3nt: TGCGCCAGCAGGCCAGGACAGACCTACAATGAGCAGTTCTTC
abundance: NA; v_gene: TRBV5-1; d_gene: NA; j_gene: TRBJ2-2; CDR3aa: CASTRGTNTGELFF; CDR3nt: TGCGCCAGCACGCGCGGAACGAACACCGGGGAGCTGTTTTTT
abundance: NA; v_gene: TRBV30; d_gene: NA; j_gene: TRBJ1-3; CDR3aa: CAWSTTASGNTIYF; CDR3nt: TGTGCCTGGAGTACCACAGCCTCTGGAAACACCATATATTTT
abundance: NA; v_gene: TRBV14; d_gene: TRBD2; j_gene: TRBJ2-3; CDR3aa: CASSDLTSRSTDTQYF; CDR3nt: TGTGCCAGCAGCGACTTGACTAGCAGAAGCACAGATACGCAGTATTTT
abundance: NA; v_gene: TRBV2; d_gene: NA; j_gene: TRBJ2-7; CDR3aa: CASSEDGAPLEQYF; CDR3nt: TGTGCCAGCAGTGAAGACGGGGCTCCTCTCGAGCAGTACTTC
abundance: NA; v_gene: TRBV30; d_gene: NA; j_gene: TRBJ2-7; CDR3aa: CAWTLGAVGREVYEQYF; CDR3nt: TGTGCCTGGACCCTAGGAGCAGTTGGTAGGGAGGTCTACGAGCAGTACTTC
abundance: NA; v_gene: TRBV7-3; d_gene: NA; j_gene: TRBJ2-5; CDR3aa: CASSLSGKETQYF; CDR3nt: TGTGCCAGCAGCTTATCAGGGAAGGAGACCCAGTACTTC